This T cell receptor beta chain was captured by sequencing in a study of cytomegalovirus exposure and HLA in healthy donors. Study findings and constraints: Three of the chains that were CMV-associated were confirmed in vitro to be specific for CMV antigens. Later on, analysis showed that most CMV-associated TCR beta chains appeared to be HLA-restricted.

The germline V and J ends were trimmed by 0 bases and 2 bases, with 14 bases remaining between them. The CDR3 is made up of 16 amino acids. Per the germline V gene, CDR1 is MNHEY and CDR2 is SVGAGI. Primers for the PCR totalled 60 Vbeta and 13 Jbeta. In the original processing: An analysis that came later counted roughly 80 million unique TCR beta chains, around 12 million shared. The repertoire was sequenced with immunoSEQ multiplex PCR; TCRdb's copy has only in-frame clones and lacks some. For V, J and clone size, that table is used; D and trimming come from the DNA. The table includes some 120,000 clones, over 65% detected once. In regard to this clone: The antigen remains unidentified.

The sequenced sample was PBMCs. The rearrangement joins TRBV6-5 to TRBJ2-7; D perhaps matches TRBD2 (5 bases). The sequence came from a man under 40 in good health and CMV-seronegative. The CDR3 here is CASSYSIVRGTYEQYF. CDR3 bases: TGTGCCAGCAGTTACTCGATAGTAAGAGGGACCTACGAGCAGTACTTC.